Below are 22 T cell receptor beta chains sequenced from a single sample in a study of T cells in Graves' hyperthyroidism and ophthalmopathy. Amplified TCR beta CDR3 regions derived from RNA transcripts. With the HTBI primer set, the TCR CDR3 went through a first round of RT-PCR. One entry per CDR3 protein results from TCRdb running MiXCR on the multiplex PCR reads. The table has 96,000 or so distinct CDR3 sequences, around 52% seen once. The sequenced sample consisted of blood. The receptors here all came from a woman in her thirties or forties with Graves' hyperthyroidism.

V is TRBV7-9 and J is TRBJ1-5; D not certain. Trimming left V 11 bases short and J 4 bases short, with 18 bases between. This CDR3 is built from 14 residues. Per the germline V gene, CDR1 is SEHNR and CDR2 is FQNEAQ (reference sequence). CDR3 DNA: TGTGCCGTAGTCCGCAGGATTGGTAATCAGCCCCAGCATTTT. Protein sequence: CAVVRRIGNQPQHF.

This clonotype showed up just a few times. The V gene is TRBV6-5, the J gene TRBJ2-2; 7 nucleotides match TRBD2. This CDR3 spans 15 amino acids. Per germline, CDR1 MNHEY and CDR2 SVGAGI. With 4 bases clipped from V and 4 bases from J, the junction kept 6 bases outside the gene matches. The CDR3 sequence is CASSLGGRATGELFF. The CDR3 DNA follows: TGTGCCAGCAGTTTAGGCGGGAGAGCCACCGGGGAGCTGTTTTTT.

This clonotype was picked up a small number of times. This chain links TRBV13 with TRBJ2-7; D remains unclear. This CDR3 has 15 residues. V was clipped by 6 bases and J by 0 bases, with 15 bases between them. Germline CDR1 PRHDT, CDR2 FYEKMQ (reference sequence). The CDR3 DNA reads TGTGCCAGCAGTTACAAGGCTAGTGGCTCCTACGAGCAGTACTTC. It codes for CASSYKASGSYEQYF.

This clonotype was seen only a few times. The rearrangement uses TRBV13 and TRBJ1-5; no firm D call. V was cut by 8 bases and J by 2 bases, with 10 bases left in between. The CDR3 loop spans 13 amino acids. CDR1 PRHDT and CDR2 FYEKMQ come from the germline V gene (reference sequence). The CDR3 loop reads CASGKWGNQPQHF. The DNA for the CDR3 is TGTGCCAGCGGCAAGTGGGGCAATCAGCCCCAGCATTTT.

On this clonotype: It may be a read error: a sequence one base away is much more abundant. J is TRBJ1-5 and V is TRBV6-5, with 8 bases matching TRBD1. The CDR3 extends over 15 amino acids. CDR1 is MNHEY and CDR2 is SVGAGI in the germline V gene. Here the CDR3 reads CASSSGQGGKQPQHF. CDR3 sequence (DNA): TGTGCCAGCAGTTCTGGACAGGGAGGCAAACAGCCCCAGCATTTT.

In this sample, this clonotype turned up a few times. The chain employs TRBV12-3 or TRBV12-4 and TRBJ2-2; TRBD2 might be the D (5 bases). The CDR3 is made up of 16 amino acids. V lost 6 bases, J lost 5 bases, and 19 bases lay in between. The DNA of the CDR3 is TGTGCCAGCAGCCGTGGGATGGTACTAGGGACCGGGGAGCTGTTTTTT. This sequence encodes CASSRGMVLGTGELFF.

This chain connects TRBV30 to TRBJ1-5; a possible D gene is TRBD1 (6 bases). Trimming removed 4 bases at V and 6 bases at J, with 16 bases between. The V gene's germline CDR1 is GTSNPN and CDR2 SVGIG (reference sequence). This CDR3 has 14 amino acids. Written as DNA, the CDR3 is TGTGCCTGGAATACGGCAGGGGAGGGTCAGCCCCAGCATTTT. Translated: CAWNTAGEGQPQHF.

This chain joins TRBV7-3 and TRBJ2-3; the match to TRBD2 covers 13 bases. Germline CDR1 and CDR2: SGHTA and FQGTGA. Trimming took 5 bases from V and 3 from J; bases not matched to a gene: 2. The CDR3 consists of 15 residues. The CDR3 spells CASSQGLAGTDTQYF. The CDR3 DNA reads TGTGCCAGCAGCCAGGGACTAGCGGGAACAGATACGCAGTATTTT.

This clonotype was detected a few times. The chain carries TRBV2 and TRBJ1-4; 7 nucleotides line up with TRBD1. Germline CDR1 reads SNHLY; CDR2 reads FYNNEI. The CDR3 has 15 amino acids. V lost 8 bases and J lost 4; bases outside the gene matches: 10. CDR3: CASPLRQGNNEKLFF. CDR3 in DNA: TGTGCCAGCCCCCTCCGACAGGGAAATAATGAAAAACTGTTTTTT.

In its sample, this clonotype was seen many times. CDR3 DNA: TGCGCCAGCAGCCCTTCACTAGCGGGCTTGACAGATACGCAGTATTTT. This encodes CASSPSLAGLTDTQYF. The chain links TRBV5-1 to TRBJ2-3; 9 nucleotides match TRBD2. Germline loops: CDR1 SGHRS, CDR2 YFSETQ. CDR3 length equals 16 residues. With 4 bases clipped from V and 3 bases from J, the junction kept 9 bases outside the gene matches.

In its sample, this clonotype was seen many times. This chain joins TRBV6-1 and TRBJ1-5, with 9 bases that match TRBD1. CDR3 length: 15 amino acids. Germline CDR1 MNHNS, CDR2 SASEGT. V shed 5 bases and J 3 bases; nucleotides not matched to a gene: 5. CDR3 coding DNA: TGTGCCAGCAGTCCCTGGGACAGGGTCAATCAGCCCCAGCATTTT. It yields the protein CASSPWDRVNQPQHF.

The gene calls are TRBV15 and TRBJ1-1; possible D gene TRBD1, 6 bases. This CDR3 has 13 residues. Germline V gives CDR1 LNHNV, CDR2 YYDKDF (reference sequence). The V and J ends lost 4 bases and 1 base respectively, with 7 bases between them. The CDR3 region is CATSKGQNTEAFF. For the CDR3, the DNA is TGTGCCACCAGCAAGGGACAGAACACTGAAGCTTTCTTT.

Relative to its sample, this clonotype is medium-sized. The gene calls are TRBV10-3 and TRBJ1-1; 8 positions match TRBD1. CDR3 size: 14 residues. J was trimmed by 1 base and V by 8 bases; bases with no gene match: 6. The germline V gene encodes CDR1 ENHRY and CDR2 SYGVKD. CDR3: CAIGTGPGNTEAFF. In DNA, the CDR3 is TGTGCCATCGGGACAGGACCGGGGAACACTGAAGCTTTCTTT.

J is TRBJ1-5 and V is TRBV24-1; D perhaps matches TRBD1 (6 bases). This CDR3 has 13 amino acids. The germline V and J ends were trimmed by 1 base and 7 bases, with 7 bases remaining between them. The germline CDR1 and CDR2 sequences are KGHDR and SFDVKD. The CDR3 nucleotides read TGTGCCACCAGTGATTTAGGGGGACAGCCCCAGCATTTT. Protein: CATSDLGGQPQHF.

This clonotype was recorded at least ten times. The chain recombines TRBV20-1 with TRBJ1-2; D remains ambiguous. The CDR3 is 18 amino acids. The germline V and J ends were trimmed by 0 bases and 8 bases, with 28 bases remaining between them. Germline V lookup: CDR1 DFQATT, CDR2 SNEGSKA (reference sequence). The CDR3 DNA sequence: TGCAGTGCTAGAGATGAGAGGCGCCAGATTCATCAAAGAGGGGGCTACACCTTC. It is translated as CSARDERRQIHQRGGYTF.

This clonotype was seen ten or more times. This chain uses TRBV20-1 with TRBJ2-7; 7 positions agree with TRBD2. Unmatched junction bases numbered 7, after V lost 0 bases and J lost 2 bases. Germline assignment: CDR1 DFQATT and CDR2 SNEGSKA (reference sequence). There are 15 residues in the CDR3. DNA of the CDR3: TGCAGTGCTAGAGAGGCGGAGCGGGGACCCTACGAGCAGTACTTC. Translating it yields CSAREAERGPYEQYF.

The rearrangement uses TRBV25-1 and TRBJ1-1, with TRBD1 matching 7 bases. V trimming: 8 bases; J trimming: 4 bases; junction bases outside the gene matches: 10. CDR1 and CDR2 from the germline V gene are MGHDK and SYGVNS. The CDR3 spans 14 residues. In DNA, the CDR3 is TGTGCCAGCCGAGAGACAGGGAAGCGCACTGAAGCTTTCTTT. As protein: CASRETGKRTEAFF.

This clonotype was found a few times. The J gene is TRBJ1-2, the V gene TRBV15, with TRBD1 matching over 7 bases. The CDR3 has 14 residues. Per the germline V gene, CDR1 is LNHNV and CDR2 is YYDKDF (reference sequence). Trimming cost V 5 bases and J 8 bases; bases outside gene matches: 11. This CDR3 reads CATSLRTRDSGYTF. The CDR3 coding sequence is TGTGCCACCAGCCTACGCACCAGGGACAGCGGCTACACCTTC.

The chain couples TRBV20-1 to TRBJ2-6, with a weak D call TRBD2 (5 bases). The germline V and J ends were trimmed by 5 bases and 4 bases, with 12 bases remaining between them. The germline CDR1 and CDR2 sequences are DFQATT and SNEGSKA (reference sequence). The CDR3 length is 14 residues. CDR3: CSAPGFSGANVLTF. The DNA of the CDR3 is TGCAGTGCTCCGGGATTTTCCGGGGCCAACGTCCTGACTTTC.

The sample holds one count of this clonotype. The chain employs TRBV24-1 and TRBJ1-2, with a tentative D call TRBD1 (5 bases). V gave up 5 bases and J gave up 5 bases, with 20 bases separating them. This CDR3 region has 16 residues. Germline lookup yields CDR1 KGHDR and CDR2 SFDVKD. CDR3 in amino acids: CATSARSLGVEYGYTF. CDR3 bases: TGTGCCACCAGTGCCCGCTCCCTGGGGGTAGAGTATGGCTACACCTTC.

The rearrangement joins TRBV25-1 to TRBJ1-1; perhaps TRBD1 as D (5 bases). This CDR3 has 12 residues. Germline V gives CDR1 MGHDK, CDR2 SYGVNS. Trimming removed 10 bases from V and 7 bases from J, with 16 bases in between. Here the CDR3 reads CATREPGGEAFF. Here the CDR3 DNA reads TGTGCCACCCGGGAACCCGGGGGTGAAGCTTTCTTT.

The sample holds many counts of this clonotype. The chain is built from TRBV5-1 and TRBJ2-5, with TRBD2 matching over 7 bases. Germline CDR1 reads SGHRS; CDR2 reads YFSETQ. The CDR3 is 15 amino acids. The ends lost 4 bases at V and 5 bases at J; junction bases unmatched: 11. The chain's CDR3 is CASSGGLPGGETQYF. The CDR3 DNA reads as TGCGCCAGCAGCGGGGGTCTCCCCGGGGGGGAGACCCAGTACTTC.